The next 20 T cell receptor beta chains were all read from a single sample in a study of neurological immune-mediated disorders. MiXCR, run by TCRdb on the 5' RACE reads, gives a single entry per CDR3 protein. The sample holds nearly 60,000 distinct CDR3 sequences, 3% to 4% seen once. Sequenced material: PBMCs. The receptors stem from a woman aged 55-75 years with multiple sclerosis.

This clonotype has at least ten counts. The rearrangement uses TRBV4-3 and TRBJ1-5; TRBD1 might be the D (5 bases). The V and J ends lost 0 bases and 5 bases respectively, with 14 bases between them. Germline loops: CDR1 LGHNA, CDR2 YSLEER. CDR3 length: 16 amino acids. CDR3 loop: CASSQDYPGGYQPQHF. The CDR3 region has the DNA TGCGCCAGCAGCCAAGATTATCCCGGGGGTTATCAGCCCCAGCATTTT.

In its sample, this clonotype was seen many times. The CDR3 spells CASSSDGDYEQYF. The CDR3 DNA follows: TGCGCCAGCAGCTCGGACGGAGACTACGAGCAGTACTTC. This chain connects TRBV5-1 to TRBJ2-7; no clear D gene. This CDR3 has 13 residues. V lost 3 bases and J 3 bases, leaving 10 bases between the germline ends. The germline V gene encodes CDR1 SGHRS and CDR2 YFSETQ.

This clonotype has at least ten counts. V is TRBV27 and J is TRBJ2-3; 8 positions agree with TRBD2. J gave up 4 bases and V 7 bases, and 10 bases lay outside the gene matches. The CDR3 contains 15 residues. The germline gives CDR1 MNHEY, CDR2 SMNVEV (reference sequence). The CDR3 protein is CASKKERELSDTQYF. The CDR3 DNA follows: TGTGCCAGCAAAAAAGAGCGGGAGTTGTCAGATACGCAGTATTTT.

At least ten counts were recorded for this clonotype. The chain employs TRBV20-1 and TRBJ1-1; the D gene is possibly TRBD1 (6 bases). CDR3 size: 13 residues. Trimming pared 3 bases from V and 3 bases from J, leaving 11 bases between. CDR1 DFQATT and CDR2 SNEGSKA come from the germline V gene (reference sequence). The CDR3 spells CSASGGGDTEAFF. In DNA form, the CDR3 reads TGCAGTGCTAGCGGGGGCGGGGACACTGAAGCTTTCTTT.

This clonotype was observed many times. The chain couples TRBV9 to TRBJ1-4; no definite D call. Germline loops: CDR1 SGDLS, CDR2 YYNGEE. The CDR3 contains 11 residues. V was trimmed by 0 bases and J by 8 bases, leaving 2 bases between them. CDR3 loop: CASSVGEKLFF. In nucleotides, the CDR3 is TGTGCCAGCAGCGTAGGGGAAAAACTGTTTTTT.

Worth noting for this clonotype: Possible read error: a much larger clone is one base away. CDR3 in amino acids: CSVHAGTGNQPQHF. The CDR3 bases are TGCAGCGTGCATGCCGGGACCGGCAATCAGCCCCAGCATTTT. This chain joins TRBV29-1 and TRBJ1-5; weak D call: TRBD1 (5 bases). V shed 6 bases and J shed 2 bases, with 14 bases lying between them. CDR1 and CDR2 (germline): SQVTM, ANQGSEA. The CDR3 covers 14 residues.

In its sample, this clonotype was seen many times. The V and J genes are TRBV4-1 and TRBJ2-3; D ambiguous. V was shortened by 5 bases and J by 4 bases, with 7 bases between the two germline ends. The CDR3 runs 12 residues. The germline CDR1 and CDR2 sequences are MGHRA and YSYEKL. CDR3 protein: CASSSIADTQYF. CDR3 bases: TGCGCCAGCAGCTCTATTGCAGATACGCAGTATTTT.

This clonotype was found a few times. The chain is built from TRBV7-6 and TRBJ2-7; 12 nucleotides agree with TRBD2. The CDR3 is 16 amino acids. Germline V gene sequence: CDR1 SGHVS, CDR2 FNYEAQ. J was trimmed by 0 bases and V by 4 bases; bases with no gene match: 4. The CDR3 spells CASSSGLAGYSYEQYF. The CDR3 DNA is TGTGCCAGCAGCTCCGGACTAGCGGGGTACTCCTACGAGCAGTACTTC. Full variable domain (remainder filled in from reference TRBV7-6 and TRBJ2-7): GAGVSQSPRYKVTKRGQDVALRCDPISGHVSLYWYRQALGQGPEFLTYFNYEAQQDKSGLPNDRFSAERPEGSISTLTIQRTEQRDSAMYRCASSSGLAGYSYEQYFGPGTRLTVT.

This clonotype was detected many times. The chain combines TRBV4-1 with TRBJ2-6; 12 bases are shared with TRBD1. In germline, CDR1 is MGHRA, CDR2 YSYEKL. This CDR3 comprises 18 residues. J lost 2 bases, V lost 3 bases, and 5 bases had no gene match. The DNA of the CDR3 is TGCGCCAGCAGCCAGGGAGGGACAGGGGGCCCTGGGGCCAACGTCCTGACTTTC. Translated, it gives CASSQGGTGGPGANVLTF.

This clonotype was counted ten times or more. This rearrangement joins TRBV15 to TRBJ1-2; D not certain. The V end was cut by 1 base, the J end by 8 bases, with 11 bases between. This CDR3 region has 13 residues. From germline, CDR1 is LNHNV and CDR2 YYDKDF (reference sequence). CDR3 coding DNA: TGTGCCACCAGCAGAGGCCTCCCGTTAGGCTACACCTTC. It encodes CATSRGLPLGYTF.

There are many counts of this clonotype. The chain joins TRBV5-1 to TRBJ1-1, with 7 nucleotides matching TRBD1. CDR3 size: 15 residues. J was trimmed by 4 bases and V by 2 bases; bases with no gene match: 8. Germline-derived CDR1 and CDR2 are SGHRS and YFSETQ. The DNA for the CDR3 is TGCGCCAGCAGCTTTACAGGGGTAGGCGGCACTGAAGCTTTCTTT. This codes for CASSFTGVGGTEAFF.

This clonotype was recorded a few times. V is TRBV28 and J is TRBJ2-2; D is uncertain. This CDR3 contains 16 residues. V was shortened by 8 bases and J by 5 bases, with 21 bases between the two germline ends. Looked up from germline, CDR1 is MDHEN and CDR2 is SYDVKM. DNA for the CDR3: TGTGCCAGCGCCATAGACCGACGAAGTCGAACCGGGGAGCTGTTTTTT. It is translated as CASAIDRRSRTGELFF.

With respect to this clonotype: Germline and junction disagree at one end, which may indicate a read error. The rearrangement uses TRBV20-1 and TRBJ1-6; D might be TRBD1 (5 bases). The CDR3 runs 15 residues. In germline, CDR1 is DFQATT, CDR2 SNEGSKA (reference sequence). The CDR3 loop is CSARERPGPNSPLHF. CDR3 DNA sequence: TGCAGTGCTAGAGAGCGGCCGGGGCCCAATTCACCCCTACACTTT.

The table lists this clonotype with many counts. The genes are TRBV15 and TRBJ2-1; 9 bases agree with TRBD2. J was trimmed by 8 bases and V by 3 bases; bases with no gene match: 17. Germline V CDR1 and CDR2: LNHNV, YYDKDF (reference sequence). The CDR3 is 18 residues long. The CDR3 loop reads CATSRKGSGGRYTDEQFF. CDR3 bases: TGTGCCACCAGCAGGAAAGGGAGCGGGGGGCGGTATACTGATGAGCAGTTCTTC.

This clonotype was observed many times. This sequence joins TRBV20-1 and TRBJ2-4; 10 bases map to TRBD1. CDR3 length: 15 amino acids. V lost 6 bases and J lost 6; bases outside the gene matches: 11. CDR1 is DFQATT and CDR2 is SNEGSKA in the germline V gene (reference sequence). The CDR3 coding sequence is TGCAGTGCCCGACAGGGGGCCGACGATGTAAACATTCAGTACTTC. Protein product: CSARQGADDVNIQYF.

This clonotype was detected ten times or more. The chain couples TRBV27 to TRBJ2-1, with 7 bases that match TRBD2. V trimming: 6 bases; J trimming: 8 bases; junction bases outside the gene matches: 1. The CDR3 is 11 amino acids. CDR1 and CDR2 from the germline V gene are MNHEY and SMNVEV (reference sequence). In DNA, the CDR3 is TGTGCCAGCAGAGGGAGGGATGAGCAGTTCTTC. This gives the protein CASRGRDEQFF.

This clonotype was counted at least ten times. This chain links TRBV5-1 with TRBJ1-2; weak D call: TRBD1 (5 bases). The V gene's germline CDR1 is SGHRS and CDR2 YFSETQ. The CDR3 is 15 residues long. Trimming removed 3 bases from V and 4 bases from J, with 16 bases in between. CDR3 bases: TGCGCCAGCAGCTGGGGCGGGCGACACGTCTATGGCTACACCTTC. It is translated as CASSWGGRHVYGYTF.

This clonotype occurred many times. The V call is TRBV6-5, the J call TRBJ2-7; D tentatively reads TRBD1 or TRBD2 (5 bases each). The ends were cut back, 0 bases at V and 2 bases at J, with 8 bases in the middle. Germline V gives CDR1 MNHEY, CDR2 SVGAGI. This CDR3 has 14 residues. CDR3 loop: CASSYSGAAYEQYF. DNA of the CDR3: TGTGCCAGCAGTTACTCCGGGGCCGCCTACGAGCAGTACTTC.

Ten or more counts support this clonotype. The CDR3 sequence is CSARDGSRSRNTIYF. In DNA, the CDR3 is TGCAGTGCTAGAGATGGGTCCCGCAGCCGAAACACCATATATTTT. The rearrangement joins TRBV20-1 to TRBJ1-3; D ambiguous. Between the trimmed V and J ends, which lost 0 bases and 5 bases, there was a span of 14 bases. CDR3 size: 15 residues. The germline gives CDR1 DFQATT, CDR2 SNEGSKA (reference sequence).

The gene calls are TRBV5-1 and TRBJ1-5; D gene unclear. V was trimmed by 4 bases and J by 7 bases, leaving 12 bases between them. Germline CDR1 SGHRS, CDR2 YFSETQ. This CDR3 has 13 residues. The chain's CDR3 is CASSQTRGQPQHF. The CDR3 DNA reads as TGCGCCAGCAGCCAGACCCGTGGACAGCCCCAGCATTTT.